The present T cell receptor beta chain was sequenced within a study of cytotoxic CD8 clonotypes in ibrutinib-treated CLL (dated by TCRdb to about 2021). The study in broad terms: The cohort was composed of some twelve relapsed/refractory and about 15 treatment-naive patients; IGHV unmutated status was identified in about 17 patients. Partial responses were observed in roughly 24 patients and complete responses in 2; after a median follow-up of roughly 62 months, remission was maintained in 15 or so patients and progression was observed in some twelve. Response samples were taken after a median of 12 months on treatment, ranging from about 6 to 40 months. An average of about 250,000 productive templates and 80,000 to 95,000 productive rearrangements was obtained per sample. Longitudinal samples were obtainable from about 30% of the roughly 86 participants in the trial. Cryopreserved peripheral blood mononuclear cells were collected before treatment, at response, and at either disease progression or sustained remission. Every remission and progressive disease sample was obtained while ibrutinib was still being received by the patients.

The CDR3 has 9 residues if both end residues are counted. The full study reports these points: Sampling times were not matched between sustained-remission and progressing patients, and lymph node repertoires were not studied. Baseline clonality was found to be higher than that of age-matched healthy donors and was strongly correlated with circulating CD8+ T-cell counts. Public clonotypes were rare and either contracted or stayed stable during treatment, and the rise in clonality at ibrutinib response reflected the expansion of private clonotypes. At ibrutinib response clonality went up, during sustained remission it held steady, and at progression it dropped back toward baseline.

Each clonotype received, on average, about 9.7x coverage in deep resolution sequencing performed on a MiSeq, where the target depth lay between 1 in 1 million and 1 in 200,000 T cells. The immunoSEQ hsTCRB Kit was used to generate the TCR beta libraries. The authors processed their data as follows. The data were analyzed with ImmunoSEQ Analyzer and ImmunoSEQ Data Assistant, and V, D and J gene assignments followed IMGT definitions. Clonality, which ranges from 0 to 1, was calculated by subtracting the normalized Shannon entropy of productive rearrangement frequencies from one. Only overrepresented clonotypes making up at least 0.05% of the repertoire of each patient were included in the public clonotype analysis. Some 13 age-matched healthy donor repertoires from immuneACCESS served as clonality controls. TCRdb re-hosts the immuneACCESS table, in-frame sequences only. Its copies lack some clones; in the studies checked, an unresolved V gene accounts for under half of them, and the cause for the rest is not known. The V and J calls and clone size are taken from that table; D and trimming were inferred from the DNA. Across this sample there are about 130,000 clones, with 84% seen only once. The ten most abundant clones make up 3% to 4% of the sample.

As to this clone: Which antigen it targets is not known. The conserved phenylalanine or tryptophan normally closing the CDR3 is absent here, so this likely arose from a read error. No DNA is shown, since the ends of the CDR3 on it are uncertain; the CDR3 is the one TCRdb lists.

In the paper's terms, the time point label means: 20 to 25 months on ibrutinib. For TCR beta library preparation, about 2 micrograms of genomic DNA were isolated from cryopreserved PBMCs. High-throughput TCR beta sequencing was performed on longitudinal blood samples from CLL patients receiving ibrutinib monotherapy. The patients were enrolled in a single-center, open-label phase 2 trial of ibrutinib monotherapy. This TCR was recovered from a human donor with chronic lymphocytic leukemia. This material consisted of PBMCs, taken after 24 months of ibrutinib treatment. The sequence joins TRBV21-1 to TRBJ1-4. TRBV21-1 is deemed a pseudogene. The CDR3 in this case is CASSKPGGK.